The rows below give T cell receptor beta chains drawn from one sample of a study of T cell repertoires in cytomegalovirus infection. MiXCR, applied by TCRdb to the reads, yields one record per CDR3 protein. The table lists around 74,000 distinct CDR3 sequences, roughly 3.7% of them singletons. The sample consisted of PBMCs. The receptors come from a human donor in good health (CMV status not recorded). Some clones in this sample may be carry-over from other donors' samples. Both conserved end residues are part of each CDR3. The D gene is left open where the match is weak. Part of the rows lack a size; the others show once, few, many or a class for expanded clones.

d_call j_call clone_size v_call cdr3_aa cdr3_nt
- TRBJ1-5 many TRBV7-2 CASSLVGSNQPQHF TGTGCCAGCAGCTTAGTTGGTAGCAATCAGCCCCAGCATTTT
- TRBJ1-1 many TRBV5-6 CASSSPGAPRNTEAFF TGTGCCAGCAGCTCTCCGGGCGCACCTCGGAACACTGAAGCTTTCTTT
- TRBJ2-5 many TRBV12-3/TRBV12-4 CASSLLGETQYF TGTGCCAGCAGTTTACTGGGAGAGACCCAGTACTTC
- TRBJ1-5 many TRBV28 CASRDIPQPQHF TGTGCCAGCAGGGACATTCCTCAGCCCCAGCATTTT
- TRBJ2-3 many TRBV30 CAWSGVGGGTDTQYF TGTGCCTGGAGTGGCGTCGGGGGCGGCACAGATACGCAGTATTTT
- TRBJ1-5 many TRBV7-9 CASSPINQPQHF TGTGCCAGCAGCCCCATTAACCAGCCCCAGCATTTT
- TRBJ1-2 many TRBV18 CASSPGLYGYTF TGTGCCAGCTCACCAGGTCTATATGGCTACACCTTC
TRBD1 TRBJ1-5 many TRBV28 CASSFADRDNQPQHF TGTGCCAGCAGTTTTGCCGACAGGGACAATCAGCCCCAGCATTTT
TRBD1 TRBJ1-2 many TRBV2 CASSEGDSLYGYTF TGTGCCAGCAGTGAAGGGGACAGCCTCTATGGCTACACCTTC
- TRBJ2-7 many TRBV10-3 CAISVAGNNEQYF TGTGCCATCAGTGTAGCAGGGAATAACGAGCAGTACTTC
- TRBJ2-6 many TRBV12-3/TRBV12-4 CASSLSLGRARGRGANVLTF TGTGCCAGCAGTCTGTCCCTCGGCAGGGCTAGGGGTCGGGGGGCCAACGTCCTGACTTTC
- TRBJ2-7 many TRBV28 CASSLYAANSYEQYF TGTGCCAGCAGTTTGTACGCGGCTAACTCCTACGAGCAGTACTTC
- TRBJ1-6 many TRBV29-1 CSVAWDDDSPLHF TGCAGCGTCGCTTGGGACGACGATTCACCCCTCCACTTT
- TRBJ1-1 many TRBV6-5 CASNPLPQGLNTEAFF TGTGCCAGCAACCCCTTACCCCAGGGCTTGAACACTGAAGCTTTCTTT
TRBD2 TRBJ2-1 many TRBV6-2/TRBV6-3 CASSYSSGDPYNEQFF TGTGCCAGCAGTTACTCGAGCGGGGACCCCTACAATGAGCAGTTCTTC
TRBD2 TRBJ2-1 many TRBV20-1 CSAREGLAGNPSYNEQFF TGCAGTGCTAGAGAAGGACTAGCGGGGAACCCCTCCTACAATGAGCAGTTCTTC
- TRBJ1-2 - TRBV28 CASSLLRGGGSFYGYTF TGTGCCAGCAGTCTCCTACGGGGCGGGGGTTCCTTCTATGGCTACACCTTC
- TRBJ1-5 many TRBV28 CASSLIDQPQHF TGTGCCAGCAGCTTGATCGATCAGCCCCAGCATTTT
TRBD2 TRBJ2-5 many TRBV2 CASGLAGVQETQYF TGTGCCAGCGGGCTAGCGGGGGTCCAAGAGACCCAGTACTTC
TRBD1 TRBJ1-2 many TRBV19 CASRTGNYGYTF TGTGCCAGTAGGACAGGGAACTATGGCTACACCTTC
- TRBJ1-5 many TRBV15 CATSGGSGGNQPQHF TGTGCCACCAGCGGGGGATCAGGGGGCAATCAGCCCCAGCATTTT
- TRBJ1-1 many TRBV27 CASSTWGEGYEAFF TGTGCCAGCAGTACGTGGGGTGAAGGGTATGAAGCTTTCTTT
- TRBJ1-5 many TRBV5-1 CASSAHPSQPQHF TGCGCCAGCAGCGCACACCCATCTCAGCCCCAGCATTTT